The 26 T cell receptor beta chains listed next were all sequenced from one sample in a study of blood T cells in healthy people across ages. Combining a sample-barcoded 5' primer with a J-beta primer mix, a second PCR ran for about 6 to 11 cycles. Each CDR3 protein is one row after TCRdb ran MiXCR on the 5' RACE reads. The profile shows about 730,000 distinct CDR3 sequences, roughly 45% of them singletons. The sequencing sample was made of blood. The receptors were gathered from a woman aged 60-75 years in good health.

This clonotype came up once. V is TRBV5-5 and J is TRBJ2-1; D is undetermined. Germline V gene lookup returns CDR1 SGHKS and CDR2 YYEKEE (reference sequence). V lost 0 bases and J 5 bases, leaving 9 bases between the germline ends. This CDR3 is built from 14 residues. CDR3 residues: CASSLAGPHNEQFF. As DNA, the CDR3 is TGTGCCAGCAGCTTGGCTGGACCCCACAATGAGCAGTTCTTC.

The chain is built from TRBV18 and TRBJ2-3; D is possibly TRBD1 (6 bases). The CDR3 totals 15 residues. The germline V gene encodes CDR1 KGHSH and CDR2 LQKENI. The V gene lost 0 bases and the J gene lost 2 bases, with 9 bases spanning the gap. The CDR3: CASSPPNRDTDTQYF. The CDR3 DNA follows: TGTGCCAGCTCACCACCGAACAGGGACACAGATACGCAGTATTTT.

The chain has TRBV20-1 and TRBJ1-4; no firm D call. The CDR3 covers 14 residues. Trimming left V 0 bases short and J 8 bases short, with 13 bases between. CDR1 is DFQATT and CDR2 is SNEGSKA in the germline V gene (reference sequence). CDR3 sequence reads: CSARDPGFGEKLFF. CDR3 coding DNA: TGCAGTGCTAGAGATCCGGGTTTTGGGGAAAAACTGTTTTTT.

This clonotype came up once. The rearrangement uses TRBV29-1 and TRBJ2-1; 9 bases line up with TRBD2. Germline V gives CDR1 SQVTM, CDR2 ANQGSEA. Trimming at V came to 5 bases and at J to 2 bases, leaving 7 bases not matched to a gene. CDR3 size: 15 residues. Here the CDR3 DNA reads TGCAGCGTTCTTGGCGGGAGGGAAGCCTACAATGAGCAGTTCTTC. The encoded protein is CSVLGGREAYNEQFF.

This clonotype was seen only once. V and J are TRBV29-1 and TRBJ2-5; TRBD2 might be the D (6 bases). CDR3 length equals 12 residues. Trimming removed 4 bases at V and 3 bases at J, with 9 bases between. The germline V gene encodes CDR1 SQVTM and CDR2 ANQGSEA. CDR3 sequence: CSVVSGEETQYF. CDR3 sequence (DNA): TGCAGCGTTGTTTCGGGGGAAGAGACCCAGTACTTC.

This rearrangement joins TRBV12-3 or TRBV12-4 to TRBJ2-5, with 12 bases aligning to TRBD2. The CDR3 runs 14 residues. The V and J ends lost 7 bases and 11 bases, in that order; junction bases with no gene match: 11. CDR3 sequence (DNA): TGTGCCAGCAATGGACTAGCGGGATATAGTGAGCAGTACTTC. It codes for CASNGLAGYSEQYF.

The chain combines TRBV27 with TRBJ1-2; D gene uncertain. This CDR3 has 15 residues. V lost 3 bases, J lost 4 bases, and 15 bases lay in between. CDR1 is MNHEY, CDR2 SMNVEV, per germline (reference sequence). The CDR3 loop reads CASSFQTLGRYGYTF. The CDR3 nucleotides are TGTGCCAGCAGTTTCCAAACCCTTGGGCGCTATGGCTACACCTTC.

There are a few counts of this clonotype. This chain joins TRBV20-1 and TRBJ2-7, with 9 bases aligning to TRBD2. Germline loops: CDR1 DFQATT, CDR2 SNEGSKA (reference sequence). This CDR3 contains 15 residues. V lost 3 bases and J lost 1; bases outside the gene matches: 7. CDR3 sequence reads: CSARVGLAGSYEQYF. In DNA, the CDR3 is TGCAGTGCTAGGGTGGGGCTAGCGGGATCCTACGAGCAGTACTTC.

A word on this clonotype: One junction end does not reproduce the germline sequence, and a read error may be involved. The J gene is TRBJ1-1, the V gene TRBV7-6, with TRBD1 matching over 7 bases. The CDR3 loop spans 15 amino acids. Per germline, CDR1 SGHVS and CDR2 FNYEAQ. CDR3 residues: CASSFSTGKNTEVFF. CDR3 coding DNA: TGTGCCAGCAGCTTTTCGACAGGGAAGAACACTGAAGTTTTCTTT.

This clonotype was seen just once. The chain is built from TRBV10-3 and TRBJ2-3; 9 nucleotides align to TRBD2. The CDR3 spans 15 residues. Germline CDR1 ENHRY, CDR2 SYGVKD. The V and J ends lost 6 bases and 6 bases, in that order; junction bases with no gene match: 10. The CDR3 coding sequence is TGTGCCATCAGGGCTAGCGGGACTCGGTGGGATACGCAGTATTTT. This codes for CAIRASGTRWDTQYF.

This clonotype was counted at least ten times. The chain has TRBV6-2 or TRBV6-3 and TRBJ2-1; no clear D gene. This CDR3 has 12 amino acids. Trimming stripped 3 bases from V and 6 bases from J, with 6 bases between. Germline values: CDR1 MNHEY, CDR2 SVGEGT. The CDR3 region is CASSYVANEQFF. The CDR3 DNA reads as TGTGCCAGCAGTTATGTAGCCAATGAGCAGTTCTTC.

This clonotype was counted between two and nine times. This chain joins TRBV27 and TRBJ2-1; TRBD2 matches at 11 bases. The germline CDR1 and CDR2 sequences are MNHEY and SMNVEV (reference sequence). The V and J ends lost 7 bases and 6 bases, in that order; junction bases with no gene match: 11. This CDR3 comprises 16 residues. This chain's CDR3 is CASMPGSGRAVNEQFF. Written as DNA, the CDR3 is TGTGCCAGCATGCCCGGTAGCGGGAGGGCCGTCAATGAGCAGTTCTTC.

V is TRBV6-2 or TRBV6-3 and J is TRBJ2-5, with 12 bases identical to TRBD2. CDR3 length: 14 residues. Looked up from germline, CDR1 is MNHEY and CDR2 is SVGEGT. V was pared by 6 bases and J by 6 bases, with 5 bases of the junction left unmatched. CDR3 nucleotide sequence: TGTGCCAGCAGCACTAGCGGGGGGCCGCAGACCCAGTACTTC. It translates to CASSTSGGPQTQYF.

J is TRBJ2-2 and V is TRBV6-1; D not resolved. Between the trimmed V and J ends, which lost 3 bases and 3 bases, there was a span of 11 bases. This CDR3 region has 15 residues. Germline-derived CDR1 and CDR2 are MNHNS and SASEGT. The CDR3 DNA sequence: TGTGCCAGCAGTGATCTCCCGGGTTACACCGGGGAGCTGTTTTTT. This sequence encodes CASSDLPGYTGELFF.

This clonotype was counted many times. The chain is built from TRBV12-3 or TRBV12-4 and TRBJ2-1, with TRBD2 matching over 7 bases. The CDR3 consists of 14 residues. Trimming removed 8 bases from V and 4 bases from J; junction bases left unmatched: 8. CDR3 amino acids: CASRRGEGYNEQFF. CDR3 bases: TGTGCCAGCCGACGCGGGGAGGGATACAATGAGCAGTTCTTC.

The chain combines TRBV5-1 with TRBJ1-2; a possible D gene is TRBD1 (5 bases). Germline V gives CDR1 SGHRS, CDR2 YFSETQ. V was trimmed by 4 bases and J by 2 bases, leaving 12 bases between them. The CDR3 spans 14 residues. The chain's CDR3 is CASSTSPGNYGYTF. DNA of the CDR3: TGCGCCAGCAGCACCAGTCCAGGGAACTATGGCTACACCTTC.

In regard to this clonotype: One junction end does not reproduce the germline sequence, and a read error may be involved. V gene TRBV28 combines with J gene TRBJ2-3; possibly TRBD1 for D (5 bases). Germline-derived CDR1 and CDR2 are MDHEN and SYDVKM. The CDR3 contains 13 residues. CDR3 in DNA: TGTGCCGGCAGTTTTGACAGTACTTTGACGCAGTATTTT. Encoded protein: CAGSFDSTLTQYF.

This clonotype was counted a few times. The gene calls are TRBV5-6 and TRBJ2-1; maybe TRBD2 (5 bases). From germline, CDR1 is SGHDT and CDR2 YYEEEE. Trimming pared 1 base from V and 9 bases from J, leaving 8 bases between. The CDR3 runs 12 residues. CDR3 protein: CASSLKGSEQFF. The CDR3 DNA reads as TGTGCCAGCAGCTTGAAAGGGAGTGAGCAGTTCTTC. The variable domain in full, completed from reference TRBV5-6 and TRBJ2-1, reads DAGVTQSPTHLIKTRGQQVTLRCSPKSGHDTVSWYQQALGQGPQFIFQYYEEEERQRGNFPDRFSGHQFPNYSSELNVNALLLGDSALYLCASSLKGSEQFFGPGTRLTVL.

This clonotype was seen a few times. The chain combines TRBV6-1 with TRBJ2-5; TRBD1 is a possible D gene (5 bases). Germline V gene data show CDR1 as MNHNS and CDR2 as SASEGT. V was shortened by 7 bases and J by 0 bases, with 12 bases between the two germline ends. The CDR3 has 14 residues. The CDR3 sequence: CASTLRRDQETQYF. The CDR3 bases are TGTGCCAGCACACTTCGCAGGGACCAAGAGACCCAGTACTTC.

The chain carries TRBV7-3 and TRBJ2-1; D remains unclear. The CDR3 runs 17 residues. V was cut by 0 bases and J by 0 bases, with 12 bases left in between. CDR1 and CDR2 from the germline V gene are SGHTA and FQGTGA. The CDR3 bases are TGTGCCAGCAGCTTAACGTTCCTCCGAAGCTCCTACAATGAGCAGTTCTTC. It translates to CASSLTFLRSSYNEQFF.

The chain is built from TRBV20-1 and TRBJ1-1, with 9 bases that match TRBD1. Germline V gene data show CDR1 as DFQATT and CDR2 as SNEGSKA (reference sequence). The CDR3 is made up of 15 amino acids. V shed 4 bases and J 4 bases; nucleotides not matched to a gene: 10. CDR3 in amino acids: CSAIRTGASATEAFF. Written as DNA, the CDR3 is TGCAGTGCTATCAGGACAGGGGCCTCTGCCACTGAAGCTTTCTTT.

V is TRBV2 and J is TRBJ2-5; 8 bases match TRBD2. CDR1 and CDR2 from the germline V gene are SNHLY and FYNNEI. This CDR3 contains 14 residues. The V and J ends lost 7 bases and 4 bases, in that order; junction bases with no gene match: 8. The CDR3 loop is CASTGRGGRETQYF. CDR3 DNA: TGTGCCAGCACCGGGAGGGGGGGCAGAGAGACCCAGTACTTC.

The J gene is TRBJ2-1, the V gene TRBV20-1; possible D gene TRBD1, 5 bases. Trimming took 3 bases from V and 6 from J, leaving 9 bases between them. Germline CDR1 and CDR2: DFQATT and SNEGSKA (reference sequence). The CDR3 loop spans 12 amino acids. In nucleotides, the CDR3 is TGCAGTGCTAGGGATCAGGGCAATGAGCAGTTCTTC. It translates to CSARDQGNEQFF.

This clonotype was found a few times. V is TRBV10-3 and J is TRBJ2-7; D perhaps matches TRBD2 (5 bases). Trimming pared 6 bases from V and 3 bases from J, leaving 9 bases between. CDR1 ENHRY and CDR2 SYGVKD come from the germline V gene. This CDR3 comprises 12 residues. The CDR3 region is CAIRTSGYEQYF. Here the CDR3 DNA reads TGTGCCATCAGAACTAGTGGCTACGAGCAGTACTTC.

There are many counts of this clonotype. CDR3: CSAGRAFQETQYF. CDR3 bases: TGCAGCGCCGGCAGGGCTTTCCAAGAGACCCAGTACTTC. This chain links TRBV29-1 with TRBJ2-5, with a weak D call TRBD1 (5 bases). The CDR3 sequence is 13 residues long. Germline-derived CDR1 and CDR2 are SQVTM and ANQGSEA. With 7 bases removed from V and 1 base from J, the gap between germline ends came to 13 bases.

A few counts support this clonotype. The genes are TRBV20-1 and TRBJ2-1; 10 bases are a match to TRBD1. This CDR3 is built from 13 residues. CDR1 and CDR2 (germline): DFQATT, SNEGSKA (reference sequence). CDR3 loop: CRTTGTGVYEQFF. The CDR3 DNA follows: TGCAGAACAACCGGGACAGGGGTATATGAGCAGTTCTTC.